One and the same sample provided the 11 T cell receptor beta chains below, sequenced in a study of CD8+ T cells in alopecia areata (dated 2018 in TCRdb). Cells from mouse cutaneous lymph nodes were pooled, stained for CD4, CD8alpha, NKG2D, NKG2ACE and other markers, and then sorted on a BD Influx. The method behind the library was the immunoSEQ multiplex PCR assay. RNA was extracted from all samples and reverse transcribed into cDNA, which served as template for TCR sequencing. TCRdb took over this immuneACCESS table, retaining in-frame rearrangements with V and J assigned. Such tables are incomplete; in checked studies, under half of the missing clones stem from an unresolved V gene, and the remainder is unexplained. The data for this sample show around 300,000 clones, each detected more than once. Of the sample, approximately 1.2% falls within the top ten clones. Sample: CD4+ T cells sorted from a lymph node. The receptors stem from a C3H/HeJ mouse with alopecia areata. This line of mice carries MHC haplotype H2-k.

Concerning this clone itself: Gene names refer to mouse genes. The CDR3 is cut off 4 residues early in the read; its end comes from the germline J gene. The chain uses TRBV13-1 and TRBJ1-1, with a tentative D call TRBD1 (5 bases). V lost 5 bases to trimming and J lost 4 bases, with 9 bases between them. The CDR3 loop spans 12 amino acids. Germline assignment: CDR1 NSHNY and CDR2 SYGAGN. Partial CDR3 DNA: TGTGCCAGCAGAGCAGGGATCACA. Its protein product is CASRAGIT. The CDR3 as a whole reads CASRAGITEVFF.

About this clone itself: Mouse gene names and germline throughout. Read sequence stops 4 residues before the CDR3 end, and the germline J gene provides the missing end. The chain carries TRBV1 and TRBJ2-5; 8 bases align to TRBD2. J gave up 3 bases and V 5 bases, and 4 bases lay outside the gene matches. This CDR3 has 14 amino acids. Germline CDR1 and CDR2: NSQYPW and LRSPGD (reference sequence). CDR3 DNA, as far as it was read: TGCACCTGCAGTCCTGGGGGGATTCAAGAC. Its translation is CTCSPGGIQD. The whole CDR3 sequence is CTCSPGGIQDTQYF.

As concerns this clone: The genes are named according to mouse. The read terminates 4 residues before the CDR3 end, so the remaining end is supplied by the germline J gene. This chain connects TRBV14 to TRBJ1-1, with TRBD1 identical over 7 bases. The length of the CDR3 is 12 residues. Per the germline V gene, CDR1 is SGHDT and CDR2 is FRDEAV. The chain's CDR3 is CASSPGQSEVFF. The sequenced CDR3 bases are TGTGCCAGCAGTCCGGGACAGTCA.

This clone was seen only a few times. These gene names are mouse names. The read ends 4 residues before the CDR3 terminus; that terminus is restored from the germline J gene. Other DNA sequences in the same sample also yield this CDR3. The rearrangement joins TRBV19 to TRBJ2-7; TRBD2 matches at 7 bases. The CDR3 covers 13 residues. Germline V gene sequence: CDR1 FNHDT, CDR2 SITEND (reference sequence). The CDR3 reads CASSIPGGYEQYF. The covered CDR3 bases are TGTGCCAGCAGTATACCTGGGGGTTAT. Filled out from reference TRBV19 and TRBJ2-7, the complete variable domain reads GGIITQTPKFLIGQEGQKLTLKCQQNFNHDTMYWYRQDSGKGLRLIYYSITENDLQKGDLSEGYDASREKKSSFSLTVTSAQKNEMAVFLCASSIPGGYEQYFGPGTRLTVL.

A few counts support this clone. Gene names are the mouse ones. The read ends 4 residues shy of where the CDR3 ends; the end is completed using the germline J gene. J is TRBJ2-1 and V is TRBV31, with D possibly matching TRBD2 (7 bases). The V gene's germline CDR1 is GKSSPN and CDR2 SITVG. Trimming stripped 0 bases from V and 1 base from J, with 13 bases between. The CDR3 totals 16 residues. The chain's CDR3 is CAWSLRGWGNYAEQFF. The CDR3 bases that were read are TGTGCCTGGAGTCTCAGGGGCTGGGGGAACTATGCT.

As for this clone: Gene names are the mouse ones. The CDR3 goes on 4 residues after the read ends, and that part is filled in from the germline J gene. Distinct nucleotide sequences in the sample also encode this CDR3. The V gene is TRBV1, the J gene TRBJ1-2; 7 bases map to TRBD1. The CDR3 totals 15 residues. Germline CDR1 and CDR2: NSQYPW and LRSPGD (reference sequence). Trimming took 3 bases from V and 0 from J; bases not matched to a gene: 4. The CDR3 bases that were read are TGCACCTGCAGTGCCTCCGGGACAGCAAACTCC. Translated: CTCSASGTANS. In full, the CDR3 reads CTCSASGTANSDYTF.

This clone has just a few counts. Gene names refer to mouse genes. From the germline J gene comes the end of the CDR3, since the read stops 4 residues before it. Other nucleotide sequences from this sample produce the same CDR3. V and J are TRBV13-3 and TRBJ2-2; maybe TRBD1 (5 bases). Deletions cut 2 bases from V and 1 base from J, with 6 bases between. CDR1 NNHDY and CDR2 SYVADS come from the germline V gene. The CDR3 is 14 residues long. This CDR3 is CASSEGQNTGQLYF. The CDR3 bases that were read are TGTGCCAGCAGTGAAGGACAAAACACCGGG. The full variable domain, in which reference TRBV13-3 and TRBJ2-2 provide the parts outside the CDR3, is EAAVTQSPRSKVAVTGGKVTLSCHQTNNHDYMYWYRQDTGHGLRLIHYSYVADSTEKGDIPDGYKASRPSQENFSLILELASLSQTAVYFCASSEGQNTGQLYFGEGSKLTVL.

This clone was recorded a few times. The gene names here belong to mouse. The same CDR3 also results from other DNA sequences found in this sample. The CDR3: CASSRTGGGQDTQYF. The covered CDR3 bases are TGTGCCAGCAGTCGGACAGGGGGAGGCCAAGAC. This sequence joins TRBV13-3 and TRBJ2-5, with TRBD1 identical over 10 bases. The read stops 4 residues short of the end of the CDR3; the missing end is completed from the germline J gene. Germline V gives CDR1 NNHDY, CDR2 SYVADS. The CDR3 loop spans 15 amino acids. Trimming at V came to 4 bases and at J to 2 bases, leaving 4 bases not matched to a gene.

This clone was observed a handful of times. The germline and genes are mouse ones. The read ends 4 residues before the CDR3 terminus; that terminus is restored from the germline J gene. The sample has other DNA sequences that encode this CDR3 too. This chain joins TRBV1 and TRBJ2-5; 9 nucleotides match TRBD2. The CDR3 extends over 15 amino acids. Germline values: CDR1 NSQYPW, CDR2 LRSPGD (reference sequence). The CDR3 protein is CTCSADLGGRDTQYF. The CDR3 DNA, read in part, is TGCACCTGCAGTGCAGATCTGGGGGGGAGAGAC.

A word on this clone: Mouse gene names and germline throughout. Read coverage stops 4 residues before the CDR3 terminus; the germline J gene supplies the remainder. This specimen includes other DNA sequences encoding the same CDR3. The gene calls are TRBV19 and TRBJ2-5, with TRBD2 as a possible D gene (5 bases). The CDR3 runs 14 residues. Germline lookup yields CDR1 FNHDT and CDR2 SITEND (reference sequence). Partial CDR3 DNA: TGTGCCAGCAGTATAGGGCTGGGAGGAGAC. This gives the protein CASSIGLGGD. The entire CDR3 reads CASSIGLGGDTQYF.

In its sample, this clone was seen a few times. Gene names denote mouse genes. The CDR3 DNA, read in part, is TGTGCCAGCAGTATGCAAACTAGTCAAAAC. Protein sequence: CASSMQTSQN. The whole CDR3 region reads CASSMQTSQNTLYF. V is TRBV19 and J is TRBJ2-4, with D unclear. The read halts 4 residues ahead of the CDR3 end, with the missing end drawn from the germline J gene. Deletions cut 2 bases from V and 0 bases from J, with 7 bases between. This CDR3 contains 14 residues. Germline V lookup: CDR1 FNHDT, CDR2 SITEND (reference sequence).